The 21 T cell receptor beta chains below come from one sample, sequenced in a study of identical twins. TCRdb re-called the 5' RACE reads with MiXCR, one entry per CDR3 protein. The table lists around 480,000 distinct CDR3 sequences, approximately 15% of them singletons. These same data were also listed under a study on yellow fever vaccine responses in identical twins.

Sequences were obtained from CD4+ T cells sorted from blood. These receptors originate from a woman younger than 30 in good health.

The rearrangement joins TRBV20-1 to TRBJ1-1; D is ambiguous. This CDR3 comprises 17 residues. Trimming removed 6 bases from V and 7 bases from J, with 30 bases in between. Per germline, CDR1 DFQATT and CDR2 SNEGSKA (reference sequence). The CDR3 loop is CSALRLRVGASQDEAFF. Here the CDR3 DNA reads TGCAGTGCCCTCCGTCTGCGTGTGGGCGCCAGCCAAGATGAAGCTTTCTTT.

The table lists this clonotype with a few counts. CDR3 sequence (DNA): TGTGCCAGTAGTATAGATGAGGGGGGGGCCTACAATGAGCAGTTCTTC. Translation: CASSIDEGGAYNEQFF. The rearrangement uses TRBV19 and TRBJ2-1, with TRBD2 as a possible D gene (7 bases). Per the germline V gene, CDR1 is LNHDA and CDR2 is SQIVND (reference sequence). CDR3 size: 16 residues. V lost 0 bases, J lost 2 bases, and 11 bases lay in between.

This clonotype was observed a handful of times. The chain recombines TRBV20-1 with TRBJ2-5; D ambiguous. Per the germline V gene, CDR1 is DFQATT and CDR2 is SNEGSKA (reference sequence). The CDR3 runs to 15 residues. With 6 bases removed from V and 3 bases from J, the gap between germline ends came to 20 bases. CDR3 DNA: TGCAGTGCCCGTCCCGGCCAACTAAAAGAAGAGACCCAGTACTTC. Translated: CSARPGQLKEETQYF.

This clonotype was observed at least ten times. The V and J genes are TRBV28 and TRBJ2-3, with a weak D call TRBD2 (6 bases). There are 13 residues in the CDR3. V lost 7 bases and J lost 6, with 14 bases in between. Germline V gene data show CDR1 as MDHEN and CDR2 as SYDVKM. The DNA of the CDR3 is TGTGCCAGCACCCCCGGGACTCACGATACGCAGTATTTT. This encodes CASTPGTHDTQYF.

The chain uses TRBV28 and TRBJ1-2; 11 bases are a match to TRBD1. Germline CDR1 reads MDHEN; CDR2 reads SYDVKM. The CDR3 has 15 residues. J was trimmed by 5 bases and V by 6 bases; bases with no gene match: 8. The CDR3 protein is CASRRTGGGRYGYTF. The CDR3, as DNA: TGTGCCAGCAGGCGGACAGGGGGCGGACGGTATGGCTACACCTTC.

The chain recombines TRBV5-6 with TRBJ1-6; 8 nucleotides line up with TRBD1. Germline V gives CDR1 SGHDT, CDR2 YYEEEE. The CDR3 consists of 14 residues. The J segment lost 7 bases and the V segment lost 4 bases, leaving 4 bases of the junction unmatched. The CDR3 reads CASSRGQVNSPLHF. The CDR3 nucleotides are TGTGCCAGCAGCAGGGGACAGGTCAATTCACCCCTCCACTTT. The full variable domain, completed using reference TRBV5-6 and TRBJ1-6, is DAGVTQSPTHLIKTRGQQVTLRCSPKSGHDTVSWYQQALGQGPQFIFQYYEEEERQRGNFPDRFSGHQFPNYSSELNVNALLLGDSALYLCASSRGQVNSPLHFGNGTRLTVT.

This clonotype was observed at least ten times. The gene calls are TRBV12-3 or TRBV12-4 and TRBJ2-3; D is ambiguous. The CDR3 length is 11 residues. V lost 3 bases to trimming and J lost 6 bases, with 4 bases between them. Here the CDR3 reads CASSFLDTQYF. The CDR3, as DNA: TGTGCCAGCAGTTTTTTGGATACGCAGTATTTT.

The genes are TRBV5-1 and TRBJ2-7; possibly TRBD1 for D (7 bases). Trimming left V 4 bases short and J 3 bases short, with 17 bases between. The CDR3 is 15 residues long. The germline V gene encodes CDR1 SGHRS and CDR2 YFSETQ. The CDR3 sequence is CASSRRTGGFYEQYF. CDR3 sequence (DNA): TGCGCCAGCAGCAGACGGACAGGAGGGTTCTACGAGCAGTACTTC.

The chain has TRBV29-1 and TRBJ2-7; D unresolved. Trimming shortened V by 4 bases and J by 0 bases, and 13 bases separated the two germline ends. The germline V gene has CDR1 SQVTM and CDR2 ANQGSEA. The CDR3 has 14 amino acids. CDR3: CSVAMTQLSYEQYF. CDR3 sequence (DNA): TGCAGCGTTGCGATGACTCAGCTCTCCTACGAGCAGTACTTC.

This clonotype was counted a few times. The V gene is TRBV14, the J gene TRBJ2-3; tentatively, D is TRBD1 (6 bases). The germline V gene has CDR1 SGHDN and CDR2 FVKESK. This CDR3 contains 16 residues. Trimming shortened V by 9 bases and J by 2 bases, and 21 bases separated the two germline ends. The CDR3 DNA reads TGTGCCAGTCCTAGTACTATCAGGGGATCCACAGATACGCAGTATTTT. Protein product: CASPSTIRGSTDTQYF.

This sequence joins TRBV6-5 and TRBJ2-3, with 9 bases aligning to TRBD1. From germline, CDR1 is MNHEY and CDR2 SVGAGI. V was clipped by 2 bases and J by 3 bases; unmatched bases: 9. This CDR3 contains 17 residues. The CDR3 is CASSYNRGRGFTDTQYF. As DNA, the CDR3 is TGTGCCAGCAGTTACAACAGGGGGCGCGGGTTTACAGATACGCAGTATTTT.

The chain employs TRBV20-1 and TRBJ2-5; 16 nucleotides agree with TRBD2. CDR1 is DFQATT, CDR2 SNEGSKA, per germline (reference sequence). J lost 2 bases, V lost 1 base, and 7 bases had no gene match. The CDR3 is 18 residues long. The CDR3 loop is CSARGMGLAGGRQETQYF. CDR3 sequence (DNA): TGCAGTGCTAGAGGGATGGGACTAGCGGGAGGGCGACAAGAGACCCAGTACTTC.

This clonotype occurred a few times. The CDR3 coding sequence is TGTGCCAGCAGCTCAGGGGGTAGGACTAATGAAAAACTGTTTTTT. The encoded protein is CASSSGGRTNEKLFF. The genes are TRBV28 and TRBJ1-4; 7 nucleotides line up with TRBD1. V lost 6 bases and J lost 2; bases outside the gene matches: 6. The CDR3 has 15 residues. Germline CDR1 and CDR2: MDHEN and SYDVKM. The full variable domain, its missing parts supplied by reference TRBV28 and TRBJ1-4, is DVKVTQSSRYLVKRTGEKVFLECVQDMDHENMFWYRQDPGLGLRLIYFSYDVKMKEKGDIPEGYSVSREKKERFSLILESASTNQTSMYLCASSSGGRTNEKLFFGSGTQLSVL.

This chain joins TRBV7-2 and TRBJ2-1; weak D call: TRBD2 (5 bases). The V gene lost 4 bases and the J gene lost 4 bases, with 14 bases spanning the gap. Germline V lookup: CDR1 SGHTA, CDR2 FQGNSA. This CDR3 is built from 15 residues. The CDR3 DNA is TGTGCCAGCAGCTCGGACTTAATCGAGTACAATGAGCAGTTCTTC. Translating it yields CASSSDLIEYNEQFF.

This clonotype was counted between two and nine times. DNA of the CDR3: TGTGCCAGCACCGATTACAGGGAAGTGAGTGAGCAGTTCTTC. Its protein product is CASTDYREVSEQFF. The chain uses TRBV7-9 and TRBJ2-1; weak D call: TRBD1 (6 bases). Germline lookup yields CDR1 SEHNR and CDR2 FQNEAQ (reference sequence). The CDR3 consists of 14 residues. Trimming removed 7 bases from V and 9 bases from J, with 19 bases in between.

This rearrangement joins TRBV5-1 to TRBJ2-5; unclear D gene. The CDR3 runs 17 residues. V was trimmed by 3 bases and J by 2 bases, leaving 20 bases between them. Germline lookup yields CDR1 SGHRS and CDR2 YFSETQ. The CDR3 spells CASSSSKTNPIQETQYF. In nucleotides, the CDR3 is TGCGCCAGCAGCTCCTCTAAAACCAACCCTATACAAGAGACCCAGTACTTC.

V gene TRBV3-1 combines with J gene TRBJ2-3, with 14 bases lining up with TRBD2. Unmatched junction bases numbered 2, after V lost 4 bases and J lost 2 bases. This CDR3 is 16 amino acids long. Germline CDR1 and CDR2: LGHDT and YNNKEL (reference sequence). The CDR3 loop is CASSRTSGGNTDTQYF. The CDR3 DNA is TGTGCCAGCAGCCGGACTAGCGGGGGGAACACAGATACGCAGTATTTT.

This clonotype was recorded many times. The chain recombines TRBV24-1 with TRBJ1-2, with D maybe TRBD1 (5 bases). With 4 bases removed from V and 4 bases from J, the gap between germline ends came to 9 bases. Germline lookup yields CDR1 KGHDR and CDR2 SFDVKD. CDR3 length: 13 amino acids. The CDR3 here is CATSDQDTYGYTF. CDR3 DNA sequence: TGTGCCACCAGTGACCAGGACACCTATGGCTACACCTTC.

The table lists this clonotype with a few counts. The chain links TRBV28 to TRBJ2-7; a weak D match, TRBD2 (5 bases). This CDR3 has 13 amino acids. Trimming pared 6 bases from V and 2 bases from J, leaving 11 bases between. Germline V lookup: CDR1 MDHEN, CDR2 SYDVKM. The DNA for the CDR3 is TGTGCCAGCAGGCCGACTAAACCCTACGAGCAGTACTTC. Its translation is CASRPTKPYEQYF.

This chain uses TRBV27 with TRBJ2-7, with TRBD1 matching over 9 bases. Germline V gene data show CDR1 as MNHEY and CDR2 as SMNVEV (reference sequence). Unmatched junction bases numbered 19, after V lost 5 bases and J lost 5 bases. This CDR3 spans 18 amino acids. CDR3 in DNA: TGTGCCAGCAGTACCCTACGAACTGACAGGGGGAGCATGCACGAGCAGTACTTC. Protein: CASSTLRTDRGSMHEQYF.

The J gene is TRBJ2-5, the V gene TRBV7-8; D is tentatively TRBD1 or TRBD2 (5 bases each). The CDR3 is made up of 14 amino acids. Germline V gene lookup returns CDR1 SGHVS and CDR2 FQNEAQ. Trimming took 1 base from V and 5 from J, leaving 11 bases between them. In nucleotides, the CDR3 is TGTGCCAGCAGCTTAGTGGCAGGGACGGAGACCCAGTACTTC. This gives the protein CASSLVAGTETQYF.